This TCR beta chain derives from a study of T cell responses to AZD1222 COVID-19 vaccine. Produced via immunoSEQ multiplex PCR; TCRdb's table is partial and in-frame only. The sample shows 200,000 to 250,000 clones, about 95% of them seen only once. CDR1 and CDR2 (germline): MDHEN, SYDVKM. Losses at the gene ends were 8 bases for V and 9 bases for J; bases not matched to a gene: 12. The CDR3 loop spans 14 amino acids. This sequence was found in an adult who received the MenACWY meningococcal vaccine as a control. This specimen was peripheral blood, taken 28 days after the second dose of the MenACWY control vaccine. The rearrangement uses TRBV28 and TRBJ2-1; TRBD2 matches 8 bases. The CDR3 DNA is TGTGCCAGCGGGGCAAGCGGGAGTAAGTTTGAGCAGTTCTTC. Translated, it gives CASGASGSKFEQFF.